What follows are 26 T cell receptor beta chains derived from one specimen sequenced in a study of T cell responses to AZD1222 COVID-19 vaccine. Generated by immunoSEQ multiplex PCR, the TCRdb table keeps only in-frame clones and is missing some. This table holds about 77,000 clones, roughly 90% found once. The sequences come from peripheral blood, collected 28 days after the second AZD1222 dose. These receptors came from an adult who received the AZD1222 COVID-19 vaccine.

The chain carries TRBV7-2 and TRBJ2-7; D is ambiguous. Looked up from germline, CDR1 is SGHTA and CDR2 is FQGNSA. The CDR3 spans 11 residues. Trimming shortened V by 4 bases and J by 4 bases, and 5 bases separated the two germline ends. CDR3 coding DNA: TGTGCCAGCAGCTCTCAATACGAGCAGTACTTC. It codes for CASSSQYEQYF.

The CDR3 is CASSLDGPGELFF. The CDR3 DNA reads TGCGCCAGCAGCTTGGATGGTCCCGGGGAGCTGTTTTTT. This chain connects TRBV5-1 to TRBJ2-2; D gene uncertain. The CDR3 covers 13 residues. The ends were cut back, 0 bases at V and 6 bases at J, with 6 bases in the middle. In germline, CDR1 is SGHRS, CDR2 YFSETQ.

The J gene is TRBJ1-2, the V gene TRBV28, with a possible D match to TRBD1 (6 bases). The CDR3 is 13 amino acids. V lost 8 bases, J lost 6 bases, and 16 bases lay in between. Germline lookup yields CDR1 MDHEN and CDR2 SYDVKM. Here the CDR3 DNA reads TGTGCCAGCCTCACTTCCGGGGACAATGGCTACACCTTC. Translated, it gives CASLTSGDNGYTF.

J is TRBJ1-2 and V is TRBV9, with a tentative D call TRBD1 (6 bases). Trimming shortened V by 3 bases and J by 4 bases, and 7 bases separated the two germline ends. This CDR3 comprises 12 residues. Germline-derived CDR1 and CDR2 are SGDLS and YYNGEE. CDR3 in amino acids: CASSADSYGYTF. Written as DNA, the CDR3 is TGTGCCAGCAGCGCGGACAGCTATGGCTACACCTTC.

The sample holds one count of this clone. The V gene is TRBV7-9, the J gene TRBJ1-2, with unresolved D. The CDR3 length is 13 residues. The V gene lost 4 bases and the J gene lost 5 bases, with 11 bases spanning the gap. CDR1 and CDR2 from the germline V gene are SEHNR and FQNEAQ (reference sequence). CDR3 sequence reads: CASSSRTVYGYTF. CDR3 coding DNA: TGTGCCAGCAGCTCAAGGACGGTGTATGGCTACACCTTC.

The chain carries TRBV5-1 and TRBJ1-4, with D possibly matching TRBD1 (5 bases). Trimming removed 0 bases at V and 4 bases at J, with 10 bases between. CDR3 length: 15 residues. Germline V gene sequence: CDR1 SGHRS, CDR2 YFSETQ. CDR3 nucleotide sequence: TGCGCCAGCAGCTTGGTTGGGGCCGTTAATGAAAAACTGTTTTTT. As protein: CASSLVGAVNEKLFF.

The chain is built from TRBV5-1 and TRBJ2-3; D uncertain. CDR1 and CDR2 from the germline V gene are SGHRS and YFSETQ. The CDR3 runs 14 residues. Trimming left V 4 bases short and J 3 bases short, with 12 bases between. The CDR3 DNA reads TGCGCCAGCAGCCAAAAGTCGGGTACAGATACGCAGTATTTT. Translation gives CASSQKSGTDTQYF.

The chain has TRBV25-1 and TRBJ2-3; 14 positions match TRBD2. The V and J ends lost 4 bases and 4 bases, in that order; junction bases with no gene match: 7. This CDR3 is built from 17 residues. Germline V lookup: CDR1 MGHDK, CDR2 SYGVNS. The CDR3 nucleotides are TGTGCCAGCAGTGGCCCGACTAGCGGGAGGGCCGCAGATACGCAGTATTTT. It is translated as CASSGPTSGRAADTQYF.

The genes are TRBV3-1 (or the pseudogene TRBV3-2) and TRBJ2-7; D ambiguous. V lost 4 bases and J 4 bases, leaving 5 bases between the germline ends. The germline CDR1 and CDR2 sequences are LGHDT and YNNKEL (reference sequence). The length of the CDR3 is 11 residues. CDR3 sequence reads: CASSPGYEQYF. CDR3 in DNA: TGTGCCAGCAGCCCCGGATACGAGCAGTACTTC.

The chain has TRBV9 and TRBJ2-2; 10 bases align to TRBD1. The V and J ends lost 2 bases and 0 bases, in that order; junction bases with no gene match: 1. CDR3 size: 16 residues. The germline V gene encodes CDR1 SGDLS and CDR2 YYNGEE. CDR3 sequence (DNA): TGTGCCAGCAGCGTTGGGACAGGGGCGAACACCGGGGAGCTGTTTTTT. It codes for CASSVGTGANTGELFF.

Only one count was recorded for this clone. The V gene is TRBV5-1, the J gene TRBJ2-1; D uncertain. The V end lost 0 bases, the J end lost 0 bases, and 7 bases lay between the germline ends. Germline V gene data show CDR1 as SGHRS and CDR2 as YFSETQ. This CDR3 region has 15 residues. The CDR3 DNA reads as TGCGCCAGCAGCTTGGAGCAGGTCTCCTACAATGAGCAGTTCTTC. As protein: CASSLEQVSYNEQFF.

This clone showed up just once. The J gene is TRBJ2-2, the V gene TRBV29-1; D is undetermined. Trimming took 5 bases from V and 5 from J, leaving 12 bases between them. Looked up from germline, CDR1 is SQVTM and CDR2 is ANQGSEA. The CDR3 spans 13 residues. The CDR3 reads CSVNKGGTGELFF. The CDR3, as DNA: TGCAGCGTTAACAAGGGCGGAACCGGGGAGCTGTTTTTT.

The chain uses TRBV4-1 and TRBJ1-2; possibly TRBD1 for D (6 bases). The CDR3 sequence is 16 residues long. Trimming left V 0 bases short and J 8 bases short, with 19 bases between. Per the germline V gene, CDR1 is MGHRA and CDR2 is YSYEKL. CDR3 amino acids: CASSQDPKGGHSGYTF. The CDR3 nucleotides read TGCGCCAGCAGCCAAGATCCTAAAGGGGGACACAGCGGCTACACCTTC.

The CDR3 DNA is TGTGCCAGCAGCCAAGTGGGGGGTAGAGAAAAACTGTTTTTT. It specifies CASSQVGGREKLFF. The rearrangement links TRBV3-1 (or the pseudogene TRBV3-2) to TRBJ1-4, with D possibly TRBD1 on 5 matching bases. Germline CDR1 LGHDT, CDR2 YNNKEL (reference sequence). The V end was cut by 1 base, the J end by 8 bases, with 11 bases between. This CDR3 has 14 residues.

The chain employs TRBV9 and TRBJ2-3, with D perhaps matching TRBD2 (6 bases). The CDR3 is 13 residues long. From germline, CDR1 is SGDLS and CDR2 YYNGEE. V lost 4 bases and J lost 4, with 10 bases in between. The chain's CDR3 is CASSPWGADTQYF. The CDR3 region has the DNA TGTGCCAGCAGCCCCTGGGGGGCAGATACGCAGTATTTT.

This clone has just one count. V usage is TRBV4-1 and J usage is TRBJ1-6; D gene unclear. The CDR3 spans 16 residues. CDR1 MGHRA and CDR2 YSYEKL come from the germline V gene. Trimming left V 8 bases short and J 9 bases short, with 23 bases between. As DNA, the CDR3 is TGCGCCAGCGGGGTGGGGAGGGTGGAGAGAAGTTCACCCCTCCACTTT. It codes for CASGVGRVERSSPLHF.

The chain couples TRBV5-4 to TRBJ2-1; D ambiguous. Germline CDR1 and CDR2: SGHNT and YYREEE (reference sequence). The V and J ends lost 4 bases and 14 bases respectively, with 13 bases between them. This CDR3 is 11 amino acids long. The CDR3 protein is CASSDDSSEFF. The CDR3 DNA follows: TGTGCCAGCAGCGACGACTCTTCTGAGTTCTTC.

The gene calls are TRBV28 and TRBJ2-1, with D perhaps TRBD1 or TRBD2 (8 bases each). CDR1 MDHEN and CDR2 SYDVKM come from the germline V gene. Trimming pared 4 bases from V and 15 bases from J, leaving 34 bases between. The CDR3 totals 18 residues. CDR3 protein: CASSSDRGWGTSSLPRFF. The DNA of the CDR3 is TGTGCCAGCAGTTCTGACAGGGGTTGGGGGACTAGTTCGCTTCCCAGGTTCTTC.

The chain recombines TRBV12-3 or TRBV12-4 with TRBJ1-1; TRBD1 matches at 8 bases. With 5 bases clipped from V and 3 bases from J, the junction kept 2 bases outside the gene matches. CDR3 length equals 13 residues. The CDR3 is CASSGQGYTEAFF. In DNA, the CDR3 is TGTGCCAGCAGTGGACAGGGCTACACTGAAGCTTTCTTT.

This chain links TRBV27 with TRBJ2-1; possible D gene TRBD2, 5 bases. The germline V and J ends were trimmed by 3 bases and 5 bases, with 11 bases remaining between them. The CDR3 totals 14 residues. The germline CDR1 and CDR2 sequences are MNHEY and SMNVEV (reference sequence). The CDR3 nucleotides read TGTGCCAGCAGTTTCCCGACGGGGAACAATGAGCAGTTCTTC. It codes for CASSFPTGNNEQFF.

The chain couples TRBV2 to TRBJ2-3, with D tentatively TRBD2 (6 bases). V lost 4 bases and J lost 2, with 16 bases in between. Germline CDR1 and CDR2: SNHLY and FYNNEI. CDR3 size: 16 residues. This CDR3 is CASSGFWAGTTDTQYF. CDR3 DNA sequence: TGTGCCAGCAGTGGCTTTTGGGCGGGGACCACAGATACGCAGTATTTT.

This CDR3 is CASSARGETQYF. The CDR3 DNA reads TGCGCCAGCAGCGCCAGGGGGGAGACCCAGTACTTC. This chain uses TRBV5-1 with TRBJ2-5; 7 positions match TRBD1. The CDR3 runs 12 residues. Trimming removed 4 bases from V and 5 bases from J; junction bases left unmatched: 2. Looked up from germline, CDR1 is SGHRS and CDR2 is YFSETQ.

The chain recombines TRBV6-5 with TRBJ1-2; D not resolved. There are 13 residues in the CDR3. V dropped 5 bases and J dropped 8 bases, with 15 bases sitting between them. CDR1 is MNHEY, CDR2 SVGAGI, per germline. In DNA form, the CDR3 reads TGTGCCAGCAGTACCGCCGGGCGACTAGGCTACACCTTC. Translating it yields CASSTAGRLGYTF.

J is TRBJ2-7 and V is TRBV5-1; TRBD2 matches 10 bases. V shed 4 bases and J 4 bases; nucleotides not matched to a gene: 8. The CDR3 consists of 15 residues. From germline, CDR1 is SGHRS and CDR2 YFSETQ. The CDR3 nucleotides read TGCGCCAGCAGCCTAAAACTAGCGGGAACGTACGAGCAGTACTTC. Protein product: CASSLKLAGTYEQYF.

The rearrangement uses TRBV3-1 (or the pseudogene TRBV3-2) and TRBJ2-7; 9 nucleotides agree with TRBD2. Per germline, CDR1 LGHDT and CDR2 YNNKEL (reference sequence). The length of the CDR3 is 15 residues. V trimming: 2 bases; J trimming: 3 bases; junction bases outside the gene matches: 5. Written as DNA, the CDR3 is TGTGCCAGCAGCCAAAGACTAGCGGCGCGCTACGAGCAGTACTTC. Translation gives CASSQRLAARYEQYF.

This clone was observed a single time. In DNA form, the CDR3 reads TGTGCCAGCGGCCGGGACACCCAAGAGACCCAGTACTTC. Amino acids: CASGRDTQETQYF. The V gene is TRBV7-9, the J gene TRBJ2-5, with a possible D match to TRBD1 (6 bases). The CDR3 has 13 amino acids. CDR1 is SEHNR, CDR2 FQNEAQ, per germline (reference sequence). Trimming pared 8 bases from V and 1 base from J, leaving 11 bases between.